A selection of T cell receptor beta chains follows, all from one sample in a study of T cell responses to AZD1222 COVID-19 vaccine. Sequencing was performed with immunoSEQ multiplex PCR; in TCRdb, only in-frame clones are kept and a portion is missing. The sample yields roughly 160,000 clones, roughly 85% seen once. The sample consisted of peripheral blood, taken 28 days after the second AZD1222 dose. Every receptor here comes from an adult who received the AZD1222 COVID-19 vaccine. The CDR3 runs from the conserved cysteine through the conserved F or W. The order of the fields is J gene, V gene, CDR3 protein.

TRBJ2-1	TRBV11-3	CASSLEGRGSSYNEQFF
TRBJ1-1	TRBV6-5	CASSYSEGGTEAFF
TRBJ1-2	TRBV4-1	CASSPAEANYGYTF
TRBJ1-6	TRBV6-5	CASSYSVAKSPLHF
TRBJ1-3	TRBV10-1	CASSESTPDSGNTIYF
TRBJ2-1	TRBV9	CASSVAALAGAAREQFF
TRBJ1-1	TRBV6-5	CASATMGGTEAFF
TRBJ1-2	TRBV19	CASSIYGEGYGYTF
TRBJ1-2	TRBV7-9	CASSGTGQGGYTF
TRBJ2-5	TRBV6-5	CASSYSPGGLEETQYF
TRBJ1-5	TRBV7-2	CASRQGTVLSQPQHF
TRBJ1-1	TRBV29-1	CSVGGAAFF
TRBJ1-5	TRBV10-3	CASRAVSDQPQHF
TRBJ1-1	TRBV2	CASNPWSGLDTEAFF
TRBJ1-2	TRBV5-1	CASSLGTGVLYGYTF
TRBJ2-1	TRBV11-2	CASSLYTSGDLFDEQFF
TRBJ2-3	TRBV15	CATSTNRGPTADTQYF
TRBJ2-7	TRBV5-1	CASSTEVGTGSYEQYF
TRBJ2-2	TRBV5-1	CASSLGSVSTGELFF
TRBJ1-6	TRBV27	CATPHCGTEGSPLHF
TRBJ1-4	TRBV28	CASKPSTGGYEKLFF
TRBJ1-1	TRBV27	CASSYRGLGEAFF
TRBJ2-5	TRBV27	CASSFDRNQETQYF
TRBJ1-6	TRBV27	CASRTGGSYNSPLHF
TRBJ2-7	TRBV5-5	CASSWTATYEQYF
TRBJ1-2	TRBV28	CASSPSFYTF
TRBJ2-6	TRBV7-8	CASSPRDSLSGANVLTF
TRBJ2-2	TRBV27	CASSSRTSTGELFF
TRBJ2-3	TRBV7-6	CASSFSPGGTDTQYF
TRBJ1-2	TRBV5-1	CASSSGLDRTRGYTF
TRBJ2-7	TRBV5-1	CASSLIGEAYEQYF
TRBJ2-3	TRBV5-8	CASSLLGLAGGDADTQYF
TRBJ2-7	TRBV7-9	CASRDSGGPSEQYF
TRBJ2-2	TRBV7-8	CASSLREQNTGELFF
TRBJ2-7	TRBV15	CATSSEYALSDEQYF
TRBJ1-2	TRBV18	CASSPTTAQGGYGYTF
TRBJ1-6	TRBV4-1	CASSLIAPTSPLHF
TRBJ2-7	TRBV19	CASSDSGTPAYEQYF
TRBJ2-7	TRBV13	CASSPPGSRGYEQYF
TRBJ2-1	TRBV6-5	CASKGAVQQFF
TRBJ2-7	TRBV11-2	CASSLDQGTTYEQYF
TRBJ2-7	TRBV5-1	CASSLAGTGGAAPYEQYF
TRBJ2-3	TRBV7-6	CASSLDRPGTTDTQYF